These T cell receptor beta chains were read from a single sample in a study of blood T cell repertoires in COVID-19. Some clones are missing from TCRdb's copy, which holds only in-frame ones; the method was immunoSEQ multiplex PCR. The data show about 210,000 clones, roughly 87% seen once. The sample taken for sequencing was PBMCs or T cells enriched from blood (not recorded which). The source of these receptors is a man younger than 35 with acute COVID-19. CDR3s include the opening cysteine and the closing phenylalanine or tryptophan. The order of the fields is CDR3 protein, CDR3 DNA, D gene, clone size, J gene, V gene. The D gene is left open where the match is weak. Rows give clone size only sometimes, using once, few, many, or a class for an expanded clone.

cdr3_aa: CASSLLSGANVLTF; cdr3_nt: TGTGCCAGCAGTTTGTTATCTGGGGCCAACGTCCTGACTTTC; d_call: NA; clone_size: NA; j_call: TRBJ2-6; v_call: TRBV28
cdr3_aa: CASGLVWGGTQYF; cdr3_nt: TGTGCTAGTGGTTTGGTATGGGGGGGGACCCAGTACTTC; d_call: TRBD2; clone_size: NA; j_call: TRBJ2-5; v_call: TRBV12-5
cdr3_aa: CASSLAPLQGARNEQFF; cdr3_nt: TGCGCCAGCAGCTTGGCACCTTTGCAGGGGGCACGCAATGAGCAGTTCTTC; d_call: TRBD1; clone_size: once; j_call: TRBJ2-1; v_call: TRBV5-1
cdr3_aa: CASSIYGGLGYTF; cdr3_nt: TGTGCCAGCAGTATTTACGGCGGGTTAGGCTACACCTTC; d_call: NA; clone_size: NA; j_call: TRBJ1-2; v_call: TRBV28
cdr3_aa: CASNIFYEQYF; cdr3_nt: TGTGCCAGCAACATTTTTTACGAGCAGTACTTC; d_call: NA; clone_size: few; j_call: TRBJ2-7; v_call: TRBV6-5
cdr3_aa: CASSQDLNQPQHF; cdr3_nt: TGTGCCAGCAGCCAAGATCTAAATCAGCCCCAGCATTTT; d_call: NA; clone_size: NA; j_call: TRBJ1-5; v_call: TRBV3-1/TRBV3-2
cdr3_aa: CASSLEPGLTIYNEQFF; cdr3_nt: TGTGCCAGCAGCTTAGAGCCGGGACTCACCATCTACAATGAGCAGTTCTTC; d_call: NA; clone_size: few; j_call: TRBJ2-1; v_call: TRBV11-2
cdr3_aa: CASSAREFQETQYF; cdr3_nt: TGTGCCAGCAGCGCTAGGGAGTTCCAAGAGACCCAGTACTTC; d_call: NA; clone_size: NA; j_call: TRBJ2-5; v_call: TRBV11-2
cdr3_aa: CASSQEWTSGRGLGDTQYF; cdr3_nt: TGTGCCAGCAGCCAAGAGTGGACTAGCGGGAGGGGACTTGGAGATACGCAGTATTTT; d_call: TRBD2; clone_size: NA; j_call: TRBJ2-3; v_call: TRBV3-1/TRBV3-2
cdr3_aa: CASIDGTRPSYEQYF; cdr3_nt: TGTGCCAGCATAGACGGGACTAGACCTTCCTACGAGCAGTACTTC; d_call: TRBD2; clone_size: NA; j_call: TRBJ2-7; v_call: TRBV7-9